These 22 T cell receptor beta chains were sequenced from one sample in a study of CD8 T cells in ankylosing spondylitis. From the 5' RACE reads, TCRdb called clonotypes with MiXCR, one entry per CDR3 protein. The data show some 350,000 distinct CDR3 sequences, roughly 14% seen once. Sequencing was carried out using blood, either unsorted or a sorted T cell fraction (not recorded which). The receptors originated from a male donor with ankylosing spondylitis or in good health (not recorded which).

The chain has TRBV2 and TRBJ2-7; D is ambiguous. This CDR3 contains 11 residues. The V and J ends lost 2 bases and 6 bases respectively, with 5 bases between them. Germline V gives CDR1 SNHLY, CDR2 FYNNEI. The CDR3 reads CASSESSEQYF. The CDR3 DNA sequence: TGTGCCAGCAGTGAAAGTTCCGAGCAGTACTTC. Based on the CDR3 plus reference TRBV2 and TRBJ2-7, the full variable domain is EPEVTQTPSHQVTQMGQEVILRCVPISNHLYFYWYRQILGQKVEFLVSFYNNEISEKSEIFDDQFSVERPDGSNFTLKIRSTKLEDSAMYFCASSESSEQYFGPGTRLTVT.

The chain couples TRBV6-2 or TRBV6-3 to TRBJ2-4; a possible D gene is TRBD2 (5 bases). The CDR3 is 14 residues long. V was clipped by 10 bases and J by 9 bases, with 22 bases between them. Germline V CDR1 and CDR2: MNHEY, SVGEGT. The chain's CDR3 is CATKGSVRLGIQYF. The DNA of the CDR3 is TGTGCCACAAAAGGGAGCGTCCGCCTGGGCATTCAGTACTTC.

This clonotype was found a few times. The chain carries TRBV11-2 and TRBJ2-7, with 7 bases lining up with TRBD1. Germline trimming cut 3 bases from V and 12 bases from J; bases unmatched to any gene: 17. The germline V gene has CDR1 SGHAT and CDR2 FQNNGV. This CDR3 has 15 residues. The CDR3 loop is CASSFGSRDSGLWYF. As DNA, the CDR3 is TGTGCCAGCAGCTTCGGTAGTAGGGACAGTGGACTCTGGTACTTC.

The CDR3 loop is CASSLGTSGRAGTDTQYF. CDR3 bases: TGTGCCAGCAGCCTCGGGACTAGCGGGAGGGCCGGCACAGATACGCAGTATTTT. The gene calls are TRBV3-1 and TRBJ2-3; 16 positions match TRBD2. The germline CDR1 and CDR2 sequences are LGHDT and YNNKEL (reference sequence). CDR3 length equals 18 residues. V was pared by 4 bases and J by 1 base, with 5 bases of the junction left unmatched.

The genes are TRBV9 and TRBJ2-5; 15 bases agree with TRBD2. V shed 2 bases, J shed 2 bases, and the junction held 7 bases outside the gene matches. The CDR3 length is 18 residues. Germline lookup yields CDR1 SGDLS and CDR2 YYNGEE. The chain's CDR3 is CASSVGTSGGTLQETQYF. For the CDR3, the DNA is TGTGCCAGCAGCGTTGGGACTAGCGGGGGGACCCTTCAAGAGACCCAGTACTTC.

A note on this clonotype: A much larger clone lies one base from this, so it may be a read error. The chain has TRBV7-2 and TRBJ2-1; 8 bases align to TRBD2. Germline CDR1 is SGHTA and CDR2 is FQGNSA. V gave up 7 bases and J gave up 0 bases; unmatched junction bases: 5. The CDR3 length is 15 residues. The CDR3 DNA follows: TGTGCCAGCAACATAGCGGGGAGCTCCTACAATGAGCAGTTCTTC. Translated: CASNIAGSSYNEQFF. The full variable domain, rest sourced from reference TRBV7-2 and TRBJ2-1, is GAGVSQSPSNKVTEKGKDVELRCDPISGHTALYWYRQSLGQGLEFLIYFQGNSAPDKSGLPSDRFSAERTGGSVSTLTIQRTQQEDSAVYLCASNIAGSSYNEQFFGPGTRLTVL.

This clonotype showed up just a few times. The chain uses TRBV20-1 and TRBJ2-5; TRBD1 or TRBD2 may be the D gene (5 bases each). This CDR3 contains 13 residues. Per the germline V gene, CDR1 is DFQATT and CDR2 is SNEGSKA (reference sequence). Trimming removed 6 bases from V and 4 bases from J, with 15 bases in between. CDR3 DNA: TGCAGTGCCAAAGTGGGACGGGGAGAGACCCAGTACTTC. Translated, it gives CSAKVGRGETQYF.

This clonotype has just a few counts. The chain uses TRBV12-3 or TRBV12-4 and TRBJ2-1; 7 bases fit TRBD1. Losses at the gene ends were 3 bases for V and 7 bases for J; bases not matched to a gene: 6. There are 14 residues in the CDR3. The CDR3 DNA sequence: TGTGCCAGCAGTTTTCGGGACAGTGGGAATGAGCAGTTCTTC. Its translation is CASSFRDSGNEQFF.

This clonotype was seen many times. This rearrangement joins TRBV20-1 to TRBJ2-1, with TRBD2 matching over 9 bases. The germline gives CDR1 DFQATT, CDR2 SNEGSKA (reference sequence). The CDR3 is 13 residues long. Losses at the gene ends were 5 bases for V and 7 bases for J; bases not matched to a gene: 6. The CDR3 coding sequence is TGCAGTGCTTCGGGACTAGCTAATAATGAGCAGTTCTTC. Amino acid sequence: CSASGLANNEQFF.

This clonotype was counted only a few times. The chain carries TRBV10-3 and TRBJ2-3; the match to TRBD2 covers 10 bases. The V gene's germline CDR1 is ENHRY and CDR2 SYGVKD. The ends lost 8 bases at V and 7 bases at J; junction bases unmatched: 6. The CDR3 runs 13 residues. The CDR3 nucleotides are TGTGCCATCCTAGCGGGGGACCTTAATACGCAGTATTTT. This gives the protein CAILAGDLNTQYF.

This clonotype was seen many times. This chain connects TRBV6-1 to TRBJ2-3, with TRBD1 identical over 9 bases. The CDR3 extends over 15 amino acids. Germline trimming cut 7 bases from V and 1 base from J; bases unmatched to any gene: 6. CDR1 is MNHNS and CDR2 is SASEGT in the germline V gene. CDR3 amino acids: CASTRWTGGTDTQYF. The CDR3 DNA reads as TGTGCCAGCACCCGATGGACAGGGGGCACAGATACGCAGTATTTT.

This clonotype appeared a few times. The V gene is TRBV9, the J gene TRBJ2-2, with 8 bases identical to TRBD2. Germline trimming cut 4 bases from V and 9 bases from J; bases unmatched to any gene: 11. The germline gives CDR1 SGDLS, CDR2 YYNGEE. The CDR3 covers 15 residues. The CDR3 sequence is CASSTGTREGRELFF. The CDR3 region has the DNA TGTGCCAGCAGCACCGGGACTAGAGAGGGTCGGGAGCTGTTTTTT.

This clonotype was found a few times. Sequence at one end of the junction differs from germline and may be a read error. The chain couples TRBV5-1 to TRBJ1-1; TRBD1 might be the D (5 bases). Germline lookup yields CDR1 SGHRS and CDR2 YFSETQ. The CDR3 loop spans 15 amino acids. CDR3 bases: TGCGCCAGCAACTTGGGGGAGAATATGAACACTGAAGCTTTCTTT. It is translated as CASNLGENMNTEAFF.

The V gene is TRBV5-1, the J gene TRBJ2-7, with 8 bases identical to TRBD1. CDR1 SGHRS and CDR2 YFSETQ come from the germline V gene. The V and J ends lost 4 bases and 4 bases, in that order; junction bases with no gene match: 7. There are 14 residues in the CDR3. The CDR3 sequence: CASSLQGAQYEQYF. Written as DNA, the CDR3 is TGCGCCAGCAGCCTCCAGGGGGCTCAGTACGAGCAGTACTTC.

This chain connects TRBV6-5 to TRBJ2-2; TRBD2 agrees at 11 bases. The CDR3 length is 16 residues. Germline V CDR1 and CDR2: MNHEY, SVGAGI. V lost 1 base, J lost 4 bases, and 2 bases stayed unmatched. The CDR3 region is CASSYYSGRATGELFF. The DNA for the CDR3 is TGTGCCAGCAGTTACTATAGCGGGAGGGCCACCGGGGAGCTGTTTTTT.

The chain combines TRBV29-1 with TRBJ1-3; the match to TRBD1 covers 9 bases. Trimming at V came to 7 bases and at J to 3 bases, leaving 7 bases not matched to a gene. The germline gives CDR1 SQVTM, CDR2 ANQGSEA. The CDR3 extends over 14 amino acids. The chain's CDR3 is CSARQGGLGNTIYF. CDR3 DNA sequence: TGCAGCGCCCGACAGGGGGGACTTGGAAACACCATATATTTT.

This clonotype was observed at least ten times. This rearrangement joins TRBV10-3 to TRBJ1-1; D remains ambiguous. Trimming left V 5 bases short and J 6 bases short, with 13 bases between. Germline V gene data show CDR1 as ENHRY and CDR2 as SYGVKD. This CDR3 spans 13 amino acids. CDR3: CAISREERAEAFF. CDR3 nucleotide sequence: TGTGCCATCAGTAGGGAGGAGAGGGCTGAAGCTTTCTTT.

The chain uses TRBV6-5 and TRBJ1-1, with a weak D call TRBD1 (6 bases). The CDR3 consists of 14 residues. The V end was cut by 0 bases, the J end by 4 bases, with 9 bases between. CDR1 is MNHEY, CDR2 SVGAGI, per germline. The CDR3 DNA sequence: TGTGCCAGCAGTTACTCAAGGGGGTTCACTGAAGCTTTCTTT. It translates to CASSYSRGFTEAFF.

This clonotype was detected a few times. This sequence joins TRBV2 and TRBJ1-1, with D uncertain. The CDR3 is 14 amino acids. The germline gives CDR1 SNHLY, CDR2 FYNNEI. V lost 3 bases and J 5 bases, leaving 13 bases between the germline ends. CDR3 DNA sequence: TGTGCCAGCAGTGACCTCGGAGGGAGTACTGAAGCTTTCTTT. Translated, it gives CASSDLGGSTEAFF.

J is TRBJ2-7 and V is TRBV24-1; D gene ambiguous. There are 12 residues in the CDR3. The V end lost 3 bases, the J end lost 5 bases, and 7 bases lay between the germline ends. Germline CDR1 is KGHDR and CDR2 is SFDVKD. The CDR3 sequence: CATSDKGDEQYF. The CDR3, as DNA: TGTGCCACCAGTGATAAGGGCGACGAGCAGTACTTC.

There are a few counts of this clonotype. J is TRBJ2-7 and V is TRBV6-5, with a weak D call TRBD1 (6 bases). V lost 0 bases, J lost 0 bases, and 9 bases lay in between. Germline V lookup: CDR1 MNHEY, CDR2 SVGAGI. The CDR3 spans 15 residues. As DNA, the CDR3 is TGTGCCAGCAGTTACTCGGGGGCCGCCTCCTACGAGCAGTACTTC. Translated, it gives CASSYSGAASYEQYF.

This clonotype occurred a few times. Here the CDR3 DNA reads TGTGCCAGCAGTGAAACCACAGATACGCAGTATTTT. Translation: CASSETTDTQYF. This chain links TRBV2 with TRBJ2-3; no reliable D call. The V end lost 2 bases, the J end lost 2 bases, and 2 bases lay between the germline ends. The germline V gene encodes CDR1 SNHLY and CDR2 FYNNEI. This CDR3 spans 12 amino acids.